This TCR beta chain was profiled in a study of T cell responses to AZD1222 COVID-19 vaccine. Study observations and caveats: With two AZD1222 doses given, Spike-specific TCR breadth and depth both rose. Nearly half of spike-specific TCRs reportedly go after variant regions that carry no mutations.

TCRdb keeps only in-frame clones here, not all; method: immunoSEQ multiplex PCR. Altogether approximately 150,000 clones are present, roughly 92% being singletons, with the ten largest covering around 1.5%. CDR1 MNHEY and CDR2 SVGAGI come from the germline V gene. V dropped 3 bases and J dropped 10 bases, with 9 bases sitting between them. The CDR3 loop spans 12 amino acids. Notes on this clone: Antigen unknown.

The V and J genes are TRBV6-5 and TRBJ1-4; no reliable D call. This TCR was sampled from an adult in good health. The specimen comprised peripheral blood, sampled on day 0 of AZD1222 vaccination. CDR3 region: CASSYLGGKLFF. As DNA, the CDR3 is TGTGCCAGCAGTTATTTAGGAGGAAAACTGTTTTTT.